The sequence of this TCR beta chain was determined in a study of T cell responses to AZD1222 COVID-19 vaccine. About this clone: Its antigen is still unknown.

Study observations and caveats: Spike-specific TCRs gained breadth and depth after people received two AZD1222 doses. Along spike, vaccine-associated CD4 TCRs were found throughout, with dominance at 160-218 and 743-854.

Some clones are missing from TCRdb's copy, which holds only in-frame ones; the method was immunoSEQ multiplex PCR. Of approximately 180,000 clones in the sample, just over 90% were seen once. The ends were cut back, 4 bases at V and 5 bases at J, with 15 bases in the middle. This CDR3 is built from 15 residues. Germline CDR1 reads MNHEY; CDR2 reads SVGEGT. Source: peripheral blood, taken on day 0 of AZD1222 vaccination. The rearrangement uses TRBV6-2 or TRBV6-3 and TRBJ2-1, with D possibly being TRBD1 (6 bases). The TCR originated in an adult in good health. The CDR3 sequence is CASSSVTGIHNEQFF. The CDR3 DNA is TGTGCCAGCAGTTCAGTAACAGGGATCCACAATGAGCAGTTCTTC.